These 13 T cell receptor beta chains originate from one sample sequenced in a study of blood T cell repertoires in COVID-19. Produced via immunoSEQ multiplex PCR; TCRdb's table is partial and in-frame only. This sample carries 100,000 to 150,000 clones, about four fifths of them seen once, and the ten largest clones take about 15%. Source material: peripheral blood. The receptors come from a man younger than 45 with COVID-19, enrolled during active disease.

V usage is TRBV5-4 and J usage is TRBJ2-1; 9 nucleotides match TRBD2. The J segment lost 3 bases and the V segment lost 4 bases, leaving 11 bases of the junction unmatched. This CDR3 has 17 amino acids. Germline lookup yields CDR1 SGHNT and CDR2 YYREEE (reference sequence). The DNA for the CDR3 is TGTGCCAGCAGCACCGATCTGGGACTAGCAGACTACAATGAGCAGTTCTTC. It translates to CASSTDLGLADYNEQFF.

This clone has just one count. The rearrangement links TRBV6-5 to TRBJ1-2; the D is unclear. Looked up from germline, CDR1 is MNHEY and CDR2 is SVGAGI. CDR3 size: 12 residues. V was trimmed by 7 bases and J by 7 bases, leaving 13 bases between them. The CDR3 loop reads CASKNGYFGYTF. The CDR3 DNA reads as TGTGCCAGCAAAAATGGTTACTTTGGCTACACCTTC.

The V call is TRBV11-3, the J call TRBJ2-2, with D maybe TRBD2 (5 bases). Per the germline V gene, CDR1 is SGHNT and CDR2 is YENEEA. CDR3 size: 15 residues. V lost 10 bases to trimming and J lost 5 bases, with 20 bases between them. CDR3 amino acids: CATPPSGVTTGELFF. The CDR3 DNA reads TGTGCCACCCCTCCGTCCGGGGTAACGACCGGGGAGCTGTTTTTT.

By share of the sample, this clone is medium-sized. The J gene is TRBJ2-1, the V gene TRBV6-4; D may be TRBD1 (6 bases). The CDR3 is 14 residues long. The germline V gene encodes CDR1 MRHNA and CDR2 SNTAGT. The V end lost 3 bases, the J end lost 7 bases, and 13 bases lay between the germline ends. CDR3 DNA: TGTGCCAGCAGTGAGGACAGAAATTTGAATGAGCAGTTCTTC. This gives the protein CASSEDRNLNEQFF.

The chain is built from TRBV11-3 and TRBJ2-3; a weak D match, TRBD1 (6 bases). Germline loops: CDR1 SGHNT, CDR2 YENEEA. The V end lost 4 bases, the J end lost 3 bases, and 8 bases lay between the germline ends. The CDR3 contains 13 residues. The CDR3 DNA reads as TGTGCCAGCAGCTACAGGGAAACAGATACGCAGTATTTT. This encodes CASSYRETDTQYF.

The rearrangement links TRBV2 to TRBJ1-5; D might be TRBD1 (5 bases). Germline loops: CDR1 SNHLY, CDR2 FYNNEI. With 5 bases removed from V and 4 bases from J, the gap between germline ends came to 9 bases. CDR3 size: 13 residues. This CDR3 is CASSYDRNQPQHF. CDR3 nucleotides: TGTGCCAGCAGTTATGACAGAAATCAGCCCCAGCATTTT.

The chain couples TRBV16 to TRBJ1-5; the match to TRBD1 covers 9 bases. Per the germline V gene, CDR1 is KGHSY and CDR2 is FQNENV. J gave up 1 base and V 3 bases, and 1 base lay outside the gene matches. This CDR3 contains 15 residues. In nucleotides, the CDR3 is TGTGCCAGCAGCCACGGGACAGGGAGCAATCAGCCCCAGCATTTT. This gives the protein CASSHGTGSNQPQHF.

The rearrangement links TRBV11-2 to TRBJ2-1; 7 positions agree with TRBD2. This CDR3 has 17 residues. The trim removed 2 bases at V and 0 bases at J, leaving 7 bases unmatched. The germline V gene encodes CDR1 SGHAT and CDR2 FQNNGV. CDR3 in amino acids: CASSLWGGVSSYNEQFF. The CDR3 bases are TGTGCCAGCAGCTTATGGGGAGGGGTTAGCTCCTACAATGAGCAGTTCTTC.

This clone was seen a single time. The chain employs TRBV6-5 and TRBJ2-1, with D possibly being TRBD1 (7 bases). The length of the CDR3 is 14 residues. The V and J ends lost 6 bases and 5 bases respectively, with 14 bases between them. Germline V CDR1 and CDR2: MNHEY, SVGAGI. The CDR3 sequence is CASSRGTVNNEQFF. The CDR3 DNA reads TGTGCCAGCAGCCGCGGGACAGTAAACAATGAGCAGTTCTTC.

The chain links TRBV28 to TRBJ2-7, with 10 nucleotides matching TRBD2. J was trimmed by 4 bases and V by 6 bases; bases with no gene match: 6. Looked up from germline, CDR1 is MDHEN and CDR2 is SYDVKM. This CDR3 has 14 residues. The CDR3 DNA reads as TGTGCCAGCAGCCGAGCGGGGGGGCAATACGAGCAGTACTTC. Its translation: CASSRAGGQYEQYF.

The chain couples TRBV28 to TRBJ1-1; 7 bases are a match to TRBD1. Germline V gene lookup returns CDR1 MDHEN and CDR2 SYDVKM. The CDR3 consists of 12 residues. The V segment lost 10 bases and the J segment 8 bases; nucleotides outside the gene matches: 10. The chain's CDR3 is CATDVRDREAFF. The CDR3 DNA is TGTGCCACCGACGTCCGGGACAGAGAAGCTTTCTTT.

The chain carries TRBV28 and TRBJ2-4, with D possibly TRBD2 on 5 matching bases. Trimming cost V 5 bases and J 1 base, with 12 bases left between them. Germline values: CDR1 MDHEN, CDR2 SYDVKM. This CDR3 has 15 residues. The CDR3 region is CASSAEGGAKNIQYF. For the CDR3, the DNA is TGTGCCAGCAGTGCCGAGGGCGGTGCCAAAAACATTCAGTACTTC. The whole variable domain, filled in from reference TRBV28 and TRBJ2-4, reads DVKVTQSSRYLVKRTGEKVFLECVQDMDHENMFWYRQDPGLGLRLIYFSYDVKMKEKGDIPEGYSVSREKKERFSLILESASTNQTSMYLCASSAEGGAKNIQYFGAGTRLSVL.

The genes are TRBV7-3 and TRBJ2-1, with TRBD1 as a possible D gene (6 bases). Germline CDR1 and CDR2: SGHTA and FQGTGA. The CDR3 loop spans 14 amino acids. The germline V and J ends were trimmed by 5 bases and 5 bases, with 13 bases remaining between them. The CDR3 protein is CASSLNPGDNEQFF. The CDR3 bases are TGTGCCAGCAGCCTAAACCCAGGGGACAATGAGCAGTTCTTC. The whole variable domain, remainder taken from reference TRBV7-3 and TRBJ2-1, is GAGVSQTPSNKVTEKGKYVELRCDPISGHTALYWYRQSLGQGPEFLIYFQGTGAADDSGLPNDRFFAVRPEGSVSTLKIQRTERGDSAVYLCASSLNPGDNEQFFGPGTRLTVL.